This record covers a single T cell receptor beta chain. Its antigen is unknown. Per-base quality was not reported, and no clone a single base away is much larger than it. In total, approximately 690 healthy bone marrow donors made up the cohort. All cohort members were sampled while nominally healthy, although unrecorded immune exposures were likely present. The donor was CMV seropositive and belonged to the group of about 290 seropositive cohort members. Each donor provided a peripheral blood sample, and peripheral blood mononuclear cells were used for TCR beta sequencing. The Qiagen DNeasy Blood Extraction Kit was used to extract genomic DNA from the blood cell samples. This sample was included in a study of cytomegalovirus exposure and HLA in healthy donors (dated by TCRdb to the late 2010s). Context from the whole study: According to an earlier analysis of a few hundred of the donors, some 170 million T cells yielded 95 million to 140 million unique TCR beta sequences and approximately 280 Gb of sequence data. Several DR-DQ haplotypes were treated as single units for association and clustering because of strong linkage in the cohort. Typing coverage varied by locus: roughly 629-630 donors for A, B, C, DRB1 and DQB1; roughly 510 for DQA1; 600 to 610 for DPA1; around 490 for DPB1. Of the roughly 400 genotyped donors, 70% to 90% were placed in the genetic ancestry cluster associated with self-reported Caucasian donors. Both class I and class II loci were covered by HLA typing, at four-digit resolution. To decide whether each TCR beta V gene segment behaved as functional or pseudogenic, an earlier analysis of some 600 of the donors relied on high-throughput TCR beta sequencing. In a later genetic analysis, genome-wide SNP genotypes for about 65% of the roughly 670 donors were used, and that subset was treated as a discovery cohort. Among several hundred genotyped donors of the cohort, an average of about 220,000 unique TCR beta nucleotide sequences was sequenced per donor, of which about 18% were non-productive. The study was designed to test whether signatures of past pathogen exposure could be identified by cataloging public T cell receptors. To predict cytomegalovirus infection status, the study brought together high-throughput TCR immunosequencing, statistical association of individual TCRs with disease status, and machine learning. A later analysis re-analyzed previously published TCR beta repertoires from 500 to 700 donors and added high-resolution HLA genotyping to study TCR occurrence patterns. An early release that covered more than 550 HLA-typed donors contained about 300 gigabases of sequencing data and around 85 million unique TCR sequences. Rather than using new phenotypic data, the later analysis identified candidate immune exposures from TCR beta sequences and from how often those sequences occurred across donors. All discovery cohort repertoires had been generated on a single sequencing platform. Donor age, sex, ethnicity and CMV serostatus were compiled together with the repertoire data. Using immunosequencing, the study profiled T cell repertoires from 666 subjects and related those repertoires to cytomegalovirus serostatus. Along with the approximately 670-subject first cohort, a separate validation cohort of more than 90 different subjects was used.

What the study reported, not specific to this receptor: The only immune exposure information available for the cohort was CMV serostatus. A later analysis found that HLA-associated TCR beta chains were more clonally expanded and had lower generation probabilities than equally common non-associated chains. A cluster of highly shared sequence variants was judged likely to be a technical artifact of the sequencing pipeline. Cytomegalovirus status was reported to be diagnosed by the classifier with high specificity and sensitivity in both the original and validation cohorts. A few of the identified cytomegalovirus-associated TCR beta chains were confirmed in vitro to be specific for cytomegalovirus antigens. Most TCR sequences were observed very rarely across donors, whereas some public TCRs were present in many individuals. A later analysis reported that several top co-occurrence clusters appeared linked to parvovirus B19, influenza, CMV and Epstein-Barr virus. A later analysis found that TCR association rates varied across HLA loci, with DRB1 alleles showing the most associated TCRs and HLA-C alleles the fewest. It was suggested by the authors that the approach could potentially be generalized to other disease states and immunological phenotypes. In this cohort, only TCR beta chains were sequenced, and detectable features were limited by the absence of alpha or paired-chain data. When HLA alleles, especially DR and DQ, strongly co-occurred, attributing TCR associations to individual alleles was difficult. In a later genetic analysis, a missense DCLRE1C variant was associated with V-gene and J-gene trimming of TCR beta chains, and the association was replicated in an independent cohort. In a later genetic analysis, fewer N-insertions in productive TCRs were reported among donors in an Asian-associated ancestry cluster than the approximately 670-donor mean. Most CMV-associated TCR beta chains appeared to be HLA-restricted in a later analysis, and the HLA associations seemed to be driven largely by CMV exposure. Linkage disequilibrium might explain the correlated functional status among segregating V segments, but an unknown experimental factor could not be excluded. In an earlier analysis of fewer than 750 of the donors, most TCR beta V segments were observed in productive rearrangements about 87% or about 30% of the time, broadly matching IMGT annotations. About 17 rarely observed V segments, including chromosome 9 orphons, were excluded from the earlier analysis of approximately 600 of the donors because counts were too low. The study gave a list of more than 150 TCR beta chains associated with cytomegalovirus. At a false discovery rate of 0.05, a later analysis linked around 17,000 TCR beta sequences to specific HLA alleles. A further reported finding was that TCR beta sequences accurately predicted the HLA-A and HLA-B alleles for most subjects in the first cohort. Presence/absence analyses assumed roughly uniform sequencing depth across donors, an assumption that may not hold. Because some donors lacked HLA typing at each locus, the association tests relied only on the typed subset.

Libraries came from the immunoSEQ multiplex PCR assay. For the multiplex PCR, a mixture combining 60 forward primers for TCR Vbeta segments and 13 reverse primers for TCR Jbeta segments was used. The CDR3 region of rearranged TCR beta genes was amplified from genomic DNA by a multiplex PCR assay. On the Illumina HiSeq System, the amplified TCR beta libraries were sequenced as 87-base-pair reads. In the authors' own workflow: A later analysis tallied around 87 million unique TCR beta chains across the 666 repertoires, and approximately 12 million of those chains were shared by two or more donors. Raw reads were error-corrected and collapsed into unique sequences by a nearest-neighbor algorithm in which closely related sequences were merged to remove PCR and sequencing errors. To assign V, D and J gene segments, CDR3 sequences were aligned to IMGT reference sequences. For a sequence to be retained, at least a six-nucleotide match to both a V gene segment and a J gene segment was required. A rearrangement was called productive if the CDR3 had no stop codons and remained in frame with V and J, and every other rearrangement was called non-productive. Following IMGT convention, CDR3 was defined as the stretch from the second conserved V-encoded cysteine up to the conserved J-encoded phenylalanine. In an earlier analysis of roughly 610 of the donors, sequences lacking an unambiguous match to a single V gene segment were excluded. In an earlier analysis of roughly 500 of the donors, V segments were called functional above 56.7% productive rearrangements and were called segregating when the between-donor standard deviation exceeded 5%. A statistical classification framework was built to diagnose cytomegalovirus status from the catalog of TCR beta chain sequences. V and J gene assignment, in a later analysis, came from comparing TCR nucleotide sequences with IMGT/GENE-DB human TR gene sequences. In a later analysis, CDR3 sequences and most-parsimonious VDJ recombination scenarios were assigned using the TCRdist pipeline. In a later analysis, each TCR beta chain was defined by its CDR3 amino acid sequence together with its V-gene family, and reads without a unique V-gene family were excluded. To address suspected cross-contamination and a sequencing artifact, a later analysis removed 592 highly shared, low-generation-probability nucleotide sequences. A later analysis calculated a clonal expansion index for each public chain from normalized within-repertoire ranks of inferred template counts. Generation probabilities in a later analysis came from a VDJ recombination model fitted to out-of-frame rearrangements, and those results were checked against IGoR. In a later analysis, TCR-TCR, TCR-HLA and TCR-CMV co-occurrence was scored with hypergeometric tests, and a repertoire-size bias correction was applied to TCR pairs. To estimate false discovery rates, a later analysis permuted the HLA or CMV assignments 20 times. In a later analysis, co-occurring TCRs were grouped with DBSCAN, and TCRdist sequence similarity was added when clustering was performed within HLA-allele-positive subsets. Co-occurrence clustering excluded repertoires with fewer than 30,000 or more than 120,000 public chains, plus five with anomalous nucleotide sharing. TCRdb stores this immuneACCESS table with in-frame sequences only. Part of the clones is absent; in the studies checked, under half of the shortfall reflects unresolved V genes, and no reason is known for the rest. The V and J calls and clone size were taken over from that table, and D and trimming were inferred from the DNA. In all, the sample holds over 100,000 clones, and roughly 65% of those were seen once. Of the sample, more than 8% is held by the ten largest clones.

The sequence was obtained from a man in his forties in good health and CMV-seropositive. Sequencing was done on a sample of PBMCs.

The DNA reads TGTGCCAGCAGCCTTAGCGGGGCGGCTAATGAGCAGTTCTTC. This gives the protein CASSLSGAANEQFF. Recombination connected TRBV5-6 to TRBJ2-1; 8 bases in between match TRBD2. The junction shows trimming of 4 bases on V and 7 bases on J, and the gene matches do not reach 7 bases of it. CDR3 length: 14 amino acids, cysteine to phenylalanine. CDR3 DNA only is kept here, 42 bases in frame from base 1. CDR1 and CDR2 were assigned from the germline V gene as SGHDT and YYEEEE. The reference TRBV5-6 and TRBJ2-1 proteins fill in what lies around the CDR3, so the full variable domain reads DAGVTQSPTHLIKTRGQQVTLRCSPKSGHDTVSWYQQALGQGPQFIFQYYEEEERQRGNFPDRFSGHQFPNYSSELNVNALLLGDSALYLCASSLSGAANEQFFGPGTRLTVL.